The 18 T cell receptor beta chains below were found in one sample sequenced in a study of Ad26.COV2.S vaccination and SARS-CoV-2 variants. Treatment described: around 19 received Ad26.COV2.S at low or high dose, single or two shots; about five received placebo; per-sample allocation not given. It was on day 63 after the first vaccine or placebo injection that samples were taken. Only in-frame clones appear in the TCRdb table, and some are missing; sequencing was by immunoSEQ multiplex PCR. The sample yields 440,000 or so clones, about nine tenths seen once. The material was peripheral blood, obtained in a trial of Ad26.COV2.S vaccine versus placebo. The receptors come from a person aged 18-60 years who received the Ad26.COV2.S COVID-19 vaccine or a placebo.

This clone was counted between two and nine times. The chain is built from TRBV2 and TRBJ2-3; 8 nucleotides line up with TRBD2. This CDR3 region has 13 residues. J lost 5 bases, V lost 3 bases, and 1 base had no gene match. Germline assignment: CDR1 SNHLY and CDR2 FYNNEI. The CDR3 nucleotides are TGTGCCAGCAGTGACGGGGGGGGAGATACGCAGTATTTT. It specifies CASSDGGGDTQYF.

The chain recombines TRBV5-5 with TRBJ2-5, with TRBD1 identical over 7 bases. V lost 4 bases to trimming and J lost 2 bases; unmatched junction nucleotides: 5. CDR3 length: 14 residues. Germline V gene sequence: CDR1 SGHKS, CDR2 YYEKEE (reference sequence). The CDR3 loop reads CASSLTGAQETQYF. In DNA form, the CDR3 reads TGTGCCAGCAGCCTAACAGGGGCGCAAGAGACCCAGTACTTC.

The V call is TRBV6-2 or TRBV6-3, the J call TRBJ1-4, with D perhaps matching TRBD1 (5 bases). Germline CDR1 reads MNHEY; CDR2 reads SVGEGT. The length of the CDR3 is 17 residues. Trimming took 4 bases from V and 0 from J, leaving 15 bases between them. The CDR3, as DNA: TGTGCCAGCAGTTCTATGGGGACGGCTCCAACTAATGAAAAACTGTTTTTT. This codes for CASSSMGTAPTNEKLFF.

The V call is TRBV7-9, the J call TRBJ2-2; D is unresolved. V lost 4 bases and J 6 bases, leaving 9 bases between the germline ends. This CDR3 region has 13 residues. Germline-derived CDR1 and CDR2 are SEHNR and FQNEAQ (reference sequence). CDR3 amino acids: CASSSHYAGELFF. The CDR3 DNA reads as TGTGCCAGCAGCTCCCACTACGCCGGGGAGCTGTTTTTT.

The chain joins TRBV28 to TRBJ1-3; 9 bases are shared with TRBD1. This CDR3 spans 15 amino acids. Trimming at V came to 6 bases and at J to 4 bases, leaving 7 bases not matched to a gene. Germline CDR1 and CDR2: MDHEN and SYDVKM. The CDR3 DNA sequence: TGTGCCAGCAGGGGACAGGGATCTCGAGGAAACACCATATATTTT. Its protein product is CASRGQGSRGNTIYF.

Details on this clone: Compared with germline, one end of the junction differs, possibly owing to a read error. The V and J genes are TRBV10-3 and TRBJ1-3, with 8 nucleotides matching TRBD1. Germline V gene lookup returns CDR1 ENHRY and CDR2 SYGVKD. The CDR3 runs 13 residues. CDR3 sequence (DNA): TGTGCCATCAGTGAGCCAGAAAGGACAGGGATGGTTTTT. It is translated as CAISEPERTGMVF.

V and J are TRBV5-4 and TRBJ2-5; 11 nucleotides line up with TRBD1. Germline CDR1 and CDR2: SGHNT and YYREEE (reference sequence). The CDR3 consists of 15 residues. V gave up 3 bases and J gave up 4 bases; unmatched junction bases: 5. The CDR3 loop reads CASSSFGTGGETQYF. The CDR3 DNA reads as TGTGCCAGCAGCTCTTTCGGGACAGGGGGAGAGACCCAGTACTTC.

V is TRBV2 and J is TRBJ2-5, with D unresolved. Trimming stripped 7 bases from V and 1 base from J, with 4 bases between. The CDR3 length is 11 residues. Germline values: CDR1 SNHLY, CDR2 FYNNEI. Written as DNA, the CDR3 is TGTGCCAGCAAGGCCCAAGAGACCCAGTACTTC. Protein product: CASKAQETQYF.

This chain joins TRBV6-2 or TRBV6-3 and TRBJ1-5, with a tentative D call TRBD1 (5 bases). The CDR3 sequence is 18 residues long. Trimming shortened V by 5 bases and J by 3 bases, and 23 bases separated the two germline ends. CDR1 and CDR2 from the germline V gene are MNHEY and SVGEGT. The DNA of the CDR3 is TGTGCCAGCAGTCTGAGTCTCGACCGGGACCTAAACAATCAGCCCCAGCATTTT. It translates to CASSLSLDRDLNNQPQHF.

As regards this clone: The same CDR3 can be traced to other DNA sequences in this sample. The chain joins TRBV19 to TRBJ2-1; D possibly corresponds to TRBD1 (6 bases). Trimming stripped 3 bases from V and 1 base from J, with 10 bases between. CDR1 is LNHDA, CDR2 SQIVND, per germline (reference sequence). The CDR3 runs to 15 residues. Written as DNA, the CDR3 is TGTGCCAGTAGTATGGCAGGGGCTTCCTACAATGAGCAGTTCTTC. Amino acids: CASSMAGASYNEQFF.

The V and J genes are TRBV4-3 and TRBJ2-1, with TRBD2 matching 9 bases. The CDR3 consists of 15 residues. The germline V gene has CDR1 LGHNA and CDR2 YSLEER. V lost 2 bases, J lost 15 bases, and 14 bases stayed unmatched. The CDR3 DNA reads as TGCGCCAGCAGCCAAATTTCGGTGCGGGAGGGGAGAGTGTTCTTC. Translation: CASSQISVREGRVFF.

CDR3 nucleotide sequence: TGTGCCAGCAGCTTAGCAGATTGGGCCTACAATGAGCAGTTCTTC. It yields the protein CASSLADWAYNEQFF. This chain links TRBV7-2 with TRBJ2-1; D remains unclear. Germline lookup yields CDR1 SGHTA and CDR2 FQGNSA. The CDR3 contains 15 residues. V lost 0 bases, J lost 2 bases, and 8 bases lay in between.

This clone was recorded only once. The CDR3, as DNA: TGTGCCAGCAGCTTAATATCGGACAACCCTGAAGCTTTCTTT. It translates to CASSLISDNPEAFF. The genes are TRBV5-6 and TRBJ1-1; possible D gene TRBD1, 5 bases. In germline, CDR1 is SGHDT, CDR2 YYEEEE. The CDR3 loop spans 14 amino acids. The ends were cut back, 2 bases at V and 6 bases at J, with 14 bases in the middle.

The V gene is TRBV11-3, the J gene TRBJ2-5, with TRBD1 matching over 7 bases. The CDR3 runs to 16 residues. V was pared by 3 bases and J by 1 base, with 8 bases of the junction left unmatched. CDR1 and CDR2 from the germline V gene are SGHNT and YENEEA. This chain's CDR3 is CASSFGSGGFQETQYF. The CDR3 DNA reads as TGTGCCAGCAGCTTCGGGTCAGGGGGTTTCCAAGAGACCCAGTACTTC.

The chain is built from TRBV13 and TRBJ1-1; D possibly corresponds to TRBD1 (5 bases). Germline V gene sequence: CDR1 PRHDT, CDR2 FYEKMQ (reference sequence). This CDR3 comprises 14 residues. The V end lost 5 bases, the J end lost 3 bases, and 13 bases lay between the germline ends. CDR3: CASSLSGGDTEAFF. CDR3 nucleotide sequence: TGTGCCAGCAGCCTCTCCGGGGGGGACACTGAAGCTTTCTTT.

The chain recombines TRBV28 with TRBJ2-1; TRBD2 agrees at 11 bases. The CDR3 is made up of 15 amino acids. CDR1 and CDR2 from the germline V gene are MDHEN and SYDVKM. The V segment lost 6 bases and the J segment 2 bases; nucleotides outside the gene matches: 3. DNA of the CDR3: TGTGCCAGCAGGGCGGGACTAGCGGCCTACAATGAGCAGTTCTTC. Protein product: CASRAGLAAYNEQFF.

This clone was recorded once. The chain couples TRBV5-5 to TRBJ1-2; unclear D gene. Germline lookup yields CDR1 SGHKS and CDR2 YYEKEE (reference sequence). V shed 5 bases and J shed 6 bases, with 8 bases lying between them. The CDR3 extends over 11 amino acids. CDR3 DNA sequence: TGTGCCAGCAGTTCTCTTAATGGCTACACCTTC. Translated, it gives CASSSLNGYTF.

This clone was seen a few times. This chain links TRBV6-2 or TRBV6-3 with TRBJ1-5, with D perhaps matching TRBD1 (6 bases). The CDR3 is made up of 18 amino acids. V gave up 2 bases and J gave up 0 bases, with 17 bases separating them. Germline lookup yields CDR1 MNHEY and CDR2 SVGEGT. CDR3 protein: CASSYEGGTGFSNQPQHF. The CDR3 region has the DNA TGTGCCAGCAGTTACGAGGGGGGGACGGGCTTTAGCAATCAGCCCCAGCATTTT.